This passage covers 18 T cell receptor beta chains from one sample sequenced in a study of blood T cell repertoires in COVID-19. TCRdb keeps only in-frame clones here, not all; method: immunoSEQ multiplex PCR. The top ten hold 0.87% of the sample, which has around 250,000 clones, more than 80% seen once. Sequences were obtained from PBMCs or T cells enriched from blood (not recorded which). The receptors come from a man over 45 who had been exposed to COVID-19.

The sample holds one count of this clone. The chain is built from TRBV28 and TRBJ1-5, with D possibly TRBD1 on 5 matching bases. Trimming shortened V by 9 bases and J by 1 base, and 10 bases separated the two germline ends. CDR3 length: 13 residues. The V gene's germline CDR1 is MDHEN and CDR2 SYDVKM. CDR3 sequence (DNA): TGTGCCAGTGGGGCTTACAGCAATCAGCCCCAGCATTTT. This encodes CASGAYSNQPQHF.

V and J are TRBV12-5 and TRBJ1-1, with 8 bases fitting TRBD1. The CDR3 sequence is 19 residues long. The V gene end was trimmed by 2 bases and the J gene end by 1 base; junction bases not matched to a gene: 15. Germline-derived CDR1 and CDR2 are LGHNT and FRNRAP. Here the CDR3 DNA reads TGTGCTAGTGGTTTGCCGGGGGGCAGGGGGCGAGTCGGGAACACTGAAGCTTTCTTT. It translates to CASGLPGGRGRVGNTEAFF.

About this clone: Other DNA sequences in this specimen translate into the identical CDR3. V gene TRBV19 combines with J gene TRBJ1-1; the D gene is possibly TRBD1 (6 bases). The CDR3 length is 14 residues. V lost 1 base and J lost 2, with 8 bases in between. The germline V gene has CDR1 LNHDA and CDR2 SQIVND (reference sequence). This CDR3 reads CASSIVGGNTEAFF. CDR3 bases: TGTGCCAGTAGTATAGTTGGGGGCAACACTGAAGCTTTCTTT.

The chain joins TRBV5-5 to TRBJ1-1; TRBD1 matches at 8 bases. The CDR3 loop spans 14 amino acids. Germline V lookup: CDR1 SGHKS, CDR2 YYEKEE (reference sequence). The V gene end was trimmed by 1 base and the J gene end by 4 bases; junction bases not matched to a gene: 3. CDR3 protein: CASSLSGGGTEAFF. In DNA form, the CDR3 reads TGTGCCAGCAGCTTGTCAGGGGGCGGCACTGAAGCTTTCTTT.

The rearrangement uses TRBV5-8 and TRBJ2-7, with a tentative D call TRBD2 (6 bases). The CDR3 contains 13 residues. Trimming left V 5 bases short and J 6 bases short, with 15 bases between. Per germline, CDR1 SGHTS and CDR2 YDEGEE. CDR3 region: CASSTWDSLEQYV. DNA for the CDR3: TGTGCCAGCAGTACATGGGACTCCCTCGAGCAGTACGTC.

The chain carries TRBV7-9 and TRBJ2-2; the match to TRBD2 covers 9 bases. V was clipped by 4 bases and J by 7 bases; unmatched bases: 13. This CDR3 comprises 17 residues. CDR1 and CDR2 (germline): SEHNR, FQNEAQ (reference sequence). CDR3 residues: CASSSPSAGGQGGELFF. The CDR3 nucleotides are TGTGCCAGCAGCTCCCCTTCTGCGGGAGGGCAGGGCGGGGAGCTGTTTTTT.

The chain recombines TRBV20-1 with TRBJ1-2; D is uncertain. Germline V CDR1 and CDR2: DFQATT, SNEGSKA (reference sequence). The CDR3 runs 9 residues. This chain's CDR3 is CMTNDGYTF. CDR3 nucleotide sequence: TGCATGACTAATGATGGCTACACCTTC.

This chain connects TRBV18 to TRBJ1-1, with D hard to call. The V and J ends lost 2 bases and 2 bases respectively, with 12 bases between them. Germline V lookup: CDR1 KGHSH, CDR2 LQKENI. CDR3 size: 15 residues. CDR3 region: CASSPGAPHNTEAFF. The CDR3 DNA sequence: TGTGCCAGCTCACCAGGAGCACCGCACAACACTGAAGCTTTCTTT.

The chain carries TRBV4-1 and TRBJ1-2, with 8 bases fitting TRBD1. V lost 4 bases, J lost 2 bases, and 6 bases stayed unmatched. Germline CDR1 MGHRA, CDR2 YSYEKL. This CDR3 has 15 residues. CDR3 DNA: TGCGCCAGCAGCCGACACAGGGGGGAAAACTATGGCTACACCTTC. Its protein product is CASSRHRGENYGYTF.

The V call is TRBV15, the J call TRBJ1-5; a possible D gene is TRBD1 (6 bases). V lost 5 bases and J 3 bases, leaving 14 bases between the germline ends. The CDR3 runs to 15 residues. CDR1 is LNHNV, CDR2 YYDKDF, per germline (reference sequence). The chain's CDR3 is CATSARGIDNQPQHF. The CDR3, as DNA: TGTGCCACCAGCGCCAGGGGCATAGACAATCAGCCCCAGCATTTT. The full variable domain, completed using reference TRBV15 and TRBJ1-5, is DAMVIQNPRYQVTQFGKPVTLSCSQTLNHNVMYWYQQKSSQAPKLLFHYYDKDFNNEADTPDNFQSRRPNTSFCFLDIRSPGLGDTAMYLCATSARGIDNQPQHFGDGTRLSIL.

As concerns this clone: This specimen includes other DNA sequences encoding the same CDR3. The chain recombines TRBV5-5 with TRBJ2-7, with 8 bases that match TRBD1. Looked up from germline, CDR1 is SGHKS and CDR2 is YYEKEE (reference sequence). The V segment lost 4 bases and the J segment 6 bases; nucleotides outside the gene matches: 3. This CDR3 has 12 amino acids. The CDR3 coding sequence is TGTGCCAGCAGCCTGACAGGGGTCGAGCAGTACTTC. This gives the protein CASSLTGVEQYF.

This chain uses TRBV28 with TRBJ1-1, with D tentatively TRBD1 (5 bases). Trimming removed 6 bases from V and 7 bases from J, with 12 bases in between. Germline values: CDR1 MDHEN, CDR2 SYDVKM. This CDR3 comprises 12 residues. The CDR3 is CASRHNRIEAFF. The CDR3 DNA reads TGTGCCAGCAGGCATAACAGGATTGAAGCTTTCTTT.

This clone was picked up one time. This rearrangement joins TRBV11-2 to TRBJ1-3; maybe TRBD1 (6 bases). V was shortened by 1 base and J by 2 bases, with 6 bases between the two germline ends. The CDR3 has 14 amino acids. Germline V gene data show CDR1 as SGHAT and CDR2 as FQNNGV. The CDR3 coding sequence is TGTGCCAGCAGCTTAGCAGGGGCTGGAAACACCATATATTTT. Amino acid sequence: CASSLAGAGNTIYF. Variable domain in full (rest from reference TRBV11-2 and TRBJ1-3): EAGVAQSPRYKIIEKRQSVAFWCNPISGHATLYWYQQILGQGPKLLIQFQNNGVVDDSQLPKDRFSAERLKGVDSTLKIQPAKLEDSAVYLCASSLAGAGNTIYFGEGSWLTVV.

The chain combines TRBV18 with TRBJ1-5; possibly TRBD1 for D (5 bases). The length of the CDR3 is 15 residues. Trimming stripped 3 bases from V and 3 bases from J, with 12 bases between. Germline values: CDR1 KGHSH, CDR2 LQKENI. Here the CDR3 reads CASSPSGDHNQPQHF. In DNA form, the CDR3 reads TGTGCCAGCTCACCGTCGGGGGACCACAATCAGCCCCAGCATTTT.

The chain couples TRBV18 to TRBJ1-1; D is unresolved. Trimming pared 0 bases from V and 1 base from J, leaving 6 bases between. The CDR3 extends over 14 amino acids. Germline V CDR1 and CDR2: KGHSH, LQKENI. The CDR3 sequence is CASSPPAGNTEAFF. In DNA form, the CDR3 reads TGTGCCAGCTCACCACCGGCGGGGAACACTGAAGCTTTCTTT.

The rearrangement links TRBV6-5 to TRBJ2-2, with 7 bases fitting TRBD2. CDR1 is MNHEY, CDR2 SVGAGI, per germline. V trimming: 1 base; J trimming: 1 base; junction bases outside the gene matches: 3. The CDR3 is 16 residues long. Here the CDR3 DNA reads TGTGCCAGCAGTTACTTACCGGGAGGGAACACCGGGGAGCTGTTTTTT. Translation gives CASSYLPGGNTGELFF.

The V gene is TRBV5-1, the J gene TRBJ2-2; D perhaps matches TRBD2 (6 bases). The CDR3 runs to 16 residues. V was shortened by 1 base and J by 3 bases, with 13 bases between the two germline ends. Germline V lookup: CDR1 SGHRS, CDR2 YFSETQ. The CDR3 DNA reads TGCGCCAGCAGCTTGACTGCGGGGCACTACACCGGGGAGCTGTTTTTT. It specifies CASSLTAGHYTGELFF.

The chain uses TRBV28 and TRBJ2-5; 12 bases match TRBD2. The germline gives CDR1 MDHEN, CDR2 SYDVKM. This CDR3 contains 17 residues. After removal of 7 bases from V and 4 bases from J, the junction contained 13 bases not matched to a gene. CDR3 coding DNA: TGTGCCAGCACCCTAGGGGCTAGCGGGGGGGCCCTAGAGACCCAGTACTTC. Translation gives CASTLGASGGALETQYF. Full variable domain (remainder filled in from reference TRBV28 and TRBJ2-5): DVKVTQSSRYLVKRTGEKVFLECVQDMDHENMFWYRQDPGLGLRLIYFSYDVKMKEKGDIPEGYSVSREKKERFSLILESASTNQTSMYLCASTLGASGGALETQYFGPGTRLLVL.